This paragraph reports one T cell receptor (beta chain). Its antigen is undetermined. The germline V gene encodes CDR1 SGDLS and CDR2 YYNGEE. The CDR3 is 16 residues long. V was cut by 0 bases and J by 2 bases, with 12 bases left in between. The data originate from a study of cytomegalovirus exposure and HLA in healthy donors. Findings of the study overall: Subsequent analysis revealed that first-cohort TCR clusters tended to co-occur in the approximately 120 validation repertoires. Specificity for CMV antigens was confirmed in vitro for a few of the CMV-associated chains. Reports showed the classifier diagnosing cytomegalovirus status with high specificity and sensitivity.

Libraries were prepared by immunoSEQ multiplex PCR; TCRdb keeps only in-frame clonotypes and omits some of them. The sample holds nearly 200,000 clones; 65% to 90% are singletons and the top ten take 13%. The genes are TRBV9 and TRBJ2-1; maybe TRBD2 (5 bases). Sequencing input: PBMCs. This TCR was recovered from a woman aged 25 to 39 in good health and CMV-seropositive. CDR3 DNA sequence: TGTGCCAGCAGCGTAGGAGGGCTTGGGACCTACAATGAGCAGTTCTTC. Translated, it gives CASSVGGLGTYNEQFF.